The rows below give T cell receptor beta chains drawn from one sample of a study of T cells after yellow fever vaccination. TCRdb re-derived calls from the 5' RACE reads in MiXCR, one entry per CDR3 protein. Here the sample spans hundreds of thousands of distinct CDR3 sequences, 12% being singletons. Sequenced material: PBMCs, taken on the day of the yellow fever booster vaccination. The receptors stem from a man aged 30 to 39 who received the YFV17D yellow fever vaccine. Each CDR3 is given without its conserved first and last residue. The size of a clone is reported for some rows only, either as once, few or many, or as a class for expanded clones.

TRBV7-9	TRBJ2-1	12	-	ATPALSSYNEQF
TRBV4-3	TRBJ2-1	12	-	ASSPTASYNEQF
TRBV7-2	TRBJ2-1	11	few	ASSRIPSIEQF
TRBV5-1	TRBJ2-4	12	few	ASSLDRVKNIQY
TRBV9	TRBJ1-2	11	-	ASSAEGWEGYT
TRBV5-1	TRBJ1-2	11	few	ASSSEILYGYT
TRBV7-9	TRBJ2-1	15	-	ASSLANQGLWYNEQF
TRBV5-6	TRBJ2-1	11	-	ASSAGQGSEQF
TRBV5-1	TRBJ2-5	12	-	ASSPPGTSETQY
TRBV6-2/TRBV6-3	TRBJ2-7	11	-	ASIKTASYEQY
TRBV5-1	TRBJ2-4	12	-	ASSLANEGNIQY
TRBV6-2/TRBV6-3	TRBJ2-7	9	-	ASSYINEQY
TRBV7-6	TRBJ2-5	15	-	ASSLMGQDSLGETQY
TRBV10-3	TRBJ2-7	13	-	AISDTGTSGYEQY
TRBV4-3	TRBJ2-7	13	many	ASREGLAFSYEQY
TRBV12-3/TRBV12-4	TRBJ2-2	11	few	ASRLRATGELF
TRBV12-3/TRBV12-4	TRBJ2-3	13	few	ASSRTWGYTDTQY
TRBV3-1	TRBJ2-7	12	-	ASSRRGTGDEQY
TRBV18	TRBJ2-1	15	-	ASSPQMTSGRSREQF
TRBV28	TRBJ2-7	15	few	ASSFRGTAGLSYEQY
TRBV7-2	TRBJ2-1	13	many	ASSLTVTGNNEQF
TRBV3-1	TRBJ1-2	11	few	ASSTGTGGGYT
TRBV12-3/TRBV12-4	TRBJ2-2	14	many	ASRGSGTGKPGELF
TRBV4-3	TRBJ2-2	13	-	ASSQDLGSGGELF
TRBV7-6	TRBJ2-7	12	-	ASSLQGNNYEQY
TRBV7-9	TRBJ2-7	13	-	ASSLEGTGGREQY
TRBV7-2	TRBJ2-3	15	few	ASSPSLAGVGTDTQY
TRBV3-1	TRBJ1-4	12	-	ASSQGRTNEKLF